Each of the 14 T cell receptor beta chains below was sequenced from the same sample in a study of blood T cell repertoires in COVID-19 (dated by TCRdb to 2018 to 2021). Libraries were made using the immunoSEQ multiplex PCR assay. TCRdb took this table from immuneACCESS and kept in-frame rearrangements with V and J called. Such tables lack part of the clones; where checked against another copy, unresolved V genes explain under half of the gap, and the rest is unexplained. The sample yields about 200,000 clones; 75% to 90% were counted once. Of the sample, 2% to 2.5% falls within the top ten clones. Sequencing input: PBMCs or T cells enriched from blood (not recorded which). The source is a woman aged 40-49 years with acute COVID-19.

This clone turned up a few times. This chain's CDR3 is CASSPRTGVGNTIYF. In DNA, the CDR3 is TGTGCCAGCAGCCCCCGGACAGGGGTCGGAAACACCATATATTTT. The chain has TRBV3-1 (or the pseudogene TRBV3-2) and TRBJ1-3, with 9 bases identical to TRBD1. This CDR3 has 15 residues. Germline values: CDR1 LGHDT, CDR2 YNNKEL (reference sequence). The junction had 5 bases not matched to a gene; V was cut back by 4 bases and J by 4 bases.

The chain has TRBV6-1 and TRBJ1-2; TRBD1 agrees at 10 bases. J lost 10 bases, V lost 0 bases, and 11 bases had no gene match. This CDR3 has 16 residues. Germline lookup yields CDR1 MNHNS and CDR2 SASEGT. CDR3 sequence reads: CASSEALFGTGVAYTF. The CDR3 DNA reads as TGTGCCAGCAGTGAAGCTTTATTTGGGACAGGGGTTGCCTACACCTTC.

The chain carries TRBV2 and TRBJ1-5; TRBD1 aligns across 8 bases. Germline-derived CDR1 and CDR2 are SNHLY and FYNNEI. V was clipped by 5 bases and J by 3 bases; unmatched bases: 3. The CDR3 is 14 residues long. The chain's CDR3 is CASSRDRNNQPQHF. The CDR3 DNA is TGTGCCAGCAGTAGGGACAGGAACAATCAGCCCCAGCATTTT.

The V and J genes are TRBV7-9 and TRBJ1-1, with 7 positions matching TRBD1. The V and J ends lost 4 bases and 0 bases, in that order; junction bases with no gene match: 8. CDR3 size: 16 residues. Germline V gene sequence: CDR1 SEHNR, CDR2 FQNEAQ (reference sequence). This CDR3 is CASSWDSFYMNTEAFF. Here the CDR3 DNA reads TGTGCCAGCAGCTGGGACAGCTTTTACATGAACACTGAAGCTTTCTTT.

The chain joins TRBV6-4 to TRBJ2-7, with D maybe TRBD2 (7 bases). Trimming removed 8 bases at V and 0 bases at J, with 17 bases between. CDR1 is MRHNA and CDR2 is SNTAGT in the germline V gene. The CDR3 sequence is 15 residues long. CDR3 in DNA: TGTGCCAGCCCCAGGGGAGCGGGGTGCTCCTACGAGCAGTACTTC. Amino acid sequence: CASPRGAGCSYEQYF.

The J gene is TRBJ1-1, the V gene TRBV3-1 (or the pseudogene TRBV3-2); a weak D match, TRBD1 (5 bases). Germline V CDR1 and CDR2: LGHDT, YNNKEL (reference sequence). Between the trimmed V and J ends, which lost 3 bases and 1 base, there was a span of 12 bases. This CDR3 spans 15 amino acids. DNA of the CDR3: TGTGCCAGCAGCCATGCGGGACTTAAGAACACTGAAGCTTTCTTT. Its translation is CASSHAGLKNTEAFF.

The chain has TRBV24-1 and TRBJ2-5, with D tentatively TRBD1 (5 bases). CDR1 is KGHDR and CDR2 is SFDVKD in the germline V gene. The CDR3 has 15 amino acids. V lost 1 base and J lost 3, with 11 bases in between. CDR3 bases: TGTGCCACCAGTGATTTAGGGCAGGGTAAAGAGACCCAGTACTTC. It is translated as CATSDLGQGKETQYF.

The chain is built from TRBV5-1 and TRBJ1-4; the match to TRBD1 covers 9 bases. This CDR3 has 18 amino acids. Trimming took 3 bases from V and 0 from J; bases not matched to a gene: 9. CDR1 is SGHRS, CDR2 YFSETQ, per germline. The CDR3 DNA reads as TGCGCCAGCAGCTGGCGACAGGGGGTAGTTGCAACTAATGAAAAACTGTTTTTT. Protein sequence: CASSWRQGVVATNEKLFF. The variable domain in full, with the rest retrieved from reference TRBV5-1 and TRBJ1-4, is KAGVTQTPRYLIKTRGQQVTLSCSPISGHRSVSWYQQTPGQGLQFLFEYFSETQRNKGNFPGRFSGRQFSNSRSEMNVSTLELGDSALYLCASSWRQGVVATNEKLFFGSGTQLSVL.

V and J are TRBV27 and TRBJ2-7; no clear D. This CDR3 spans 13 amino acids. Per germline, CDR1 MNHEY and CDR2 SMNVEV (reference sequence). V shed 0 bases and J shed 1 base, with 4 bases lying between them. The CDR3 sequence is CASSLSPSYEQYF. CDR3 DNA sequence: TGTGCCAGCAGTTTATCTCCATCCTACGAGCAGTACTTC.

The chain employs TRBV28 and TRBJ2-7, with TRBD2 matching 7 bases. Trimming cost V 8 bases and J 2 bases; bases outside gene matches: 6. CDR1 is MDHEN and CDR2 is SYDVKM in the germline V gene. This CDR3 region has 13 residues. The CDR3 sequence is CASGGGLTYEQYF. The DNA for the CDR3 is TGTGCCAGCGGGGGGGGATTAACCTACGAGCAGTACTTC.

This chain links TRBV29-1 with TRBJ1-1; 9 nucleotides align to TRBD1. CDR1 is SQVTM, CDR2 ANQGSEA, per germline. V was clipped by 3 bases and J by 1 base; unmatched bases: 0. CDR3 length: 13 amino acids. In DNA form, the CDR3 reads TGCAGCGTTGAGGGACAGGGGAACACTGAAGCTTTCTTT. Translating it yields CSVEGQGNTEAFF.

The chain employs TRBV30 and TRBJ1-4; 10 bases match TRBD1. Trimming cost V 0 bases and J 6 bases; bases outside gene matches: 4. The CDR3 contains 15 residues. Germline CDR1 is GTSNPN and CDR2 is SVGIG (reference sequence). The CDR3 coding sequence is TGTGCCTGGAGTGTAGGGGGGACAGGGGATGAAAAACTGTTTTTT. It translates to CAWSVGGTGDEKLFF.

CDR3 coding DNA: TGTGCCATCAGTGAGAAAGACAAGCCCGGTGTAAGGGGGGCTTTCTTT. Translated: CAISEKDKPGVRGAFF. The chain recombines TRBV10-3 with TRBJ1-1; possible D gene TRBD1, 6 bases. Germline lookup yields CDR1 ENHRY and CDR2 SYGVKD. The CDR3 totals 16 residues. V was pared by 2 bases and J by 11 bases, with 24 bases between.

The chain employs TRBV29-1 and TRBJ1-2, with D possibly TRBD1 on 5 matching bases. Per the germline V gene, CDR1 is SQVTM and CDR2 is ANQGSEA. This CDR3 is 13 amino acids long. V dropped 3 bases and J dropped 2 bases, with 10 bases sitting between them. The CDR3 sequence is CSVDHRLNYGYTF. DNA for the CDR3: TGCAGCGTTGACCACAGGCTGAACTATGGCTACACCTTC.